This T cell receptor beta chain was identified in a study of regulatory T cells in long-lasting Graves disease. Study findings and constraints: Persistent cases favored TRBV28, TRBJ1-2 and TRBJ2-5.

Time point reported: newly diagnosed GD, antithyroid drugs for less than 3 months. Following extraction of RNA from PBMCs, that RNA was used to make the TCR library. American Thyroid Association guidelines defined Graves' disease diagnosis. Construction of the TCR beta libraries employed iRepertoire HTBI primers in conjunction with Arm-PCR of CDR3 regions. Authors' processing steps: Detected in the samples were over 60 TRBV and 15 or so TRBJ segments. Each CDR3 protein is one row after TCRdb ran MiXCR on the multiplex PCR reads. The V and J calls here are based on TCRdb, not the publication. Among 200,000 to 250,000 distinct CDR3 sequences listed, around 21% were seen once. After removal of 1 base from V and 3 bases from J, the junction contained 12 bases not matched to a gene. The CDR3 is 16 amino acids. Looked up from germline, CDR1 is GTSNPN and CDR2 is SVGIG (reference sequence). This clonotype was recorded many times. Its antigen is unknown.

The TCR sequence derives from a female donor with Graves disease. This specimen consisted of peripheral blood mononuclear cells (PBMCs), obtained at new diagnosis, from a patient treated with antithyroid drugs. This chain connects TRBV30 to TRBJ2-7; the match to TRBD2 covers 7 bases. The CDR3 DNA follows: TGTGCCTGGAGTGGGGGGGGAGCGACAGCACACTACGAGCAGTACTTC. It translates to CAWSGGGATAHYEQYF.